Following are 10 T cell receptor beta chains from one sample sequenced in a study of cytomegalovirus exposure and HLA in healthy donors. Primers for the PCR totalled 60 Vbeta and 13 Jbeta. The table came from immunoSEQ multiplex PCR; TCRdb's copy has only in-frame clones and leaves some out. Here the sample table reports around 30,000 clones. Sequencing used PBMCs. The receptors stem from a man younger than 45 in good health and CMV-seronegative.

The V call is TRBV5-6, the J call TRBJ1-2; 7 bases line up with TRBD1. V lost 5 bases to trimming and J lost 3 bases; unmatched junction nucleotides: 7. This CDR3 has 14 residues. Germline lookup yields CDR1 SGHDT and CDR2 YYEEEE. CDR3 coding DNA: TGTGCCAGCAGGAGACAGGGTCGGCACTATGGCTACACCTTC. Translation gives CASRRQGRHYGYTF. The complete variable domain, with remaining parts taken from reference TRBV5-6 and TRBJ1-2, reads DAGVTQSPTHLIKTRGQQVTLRCSPKSGHDTVSWYQQALGQGPQFIFQYYEEEERQRGNFPDRFSGHQFPNYSSELNVNALLLGDSALYLCASRRQGRHYGYTFGSGTRLTVV.

This rearrangement joins TRBV7-2 to TRBJ2-6; D ambiguous. This CDR3 has 10 residues. Germline lookup yields CDR1 SGHTA and CDR2 FQGNSA. V lost 4 bases and J lost 10, with 2 bases in between. As DNA, the CDR3 is TGTGCCAGCAGCTCAAACGTCCTGACTTTC. Translating gives CASSSNVLTF.

V and J are TRBV5-1 and TRBJ2-7, with D possibly being TRBD2 (6 bases). Germline V gene sequence: CDR1 SGHRS, CDR2 YFSETQ. This CDR3 has 14 amino acids. V lost 2 bases and J 7 bases, leaving 16 bases between the germline ends. CDR3 bases: TGCGCCAGCAGCTTAACGCGCGGGGTAAGGGAGCAGTACTTC. Its translation is CASSLTRGVREQYF. Looking up the rest from reference TRBV5-1 and TRBJ2-7 gives the full variable domain: KAGVTQTPRYLIKTRGQQVTLSCSPISGHRSVSWYQQTPGQGLQFLFEYFSETQRNKGNFPGRFSGRQFSNSRSEMNVSTLELGDSALYLCASSLTRGVREQYFGPGTRLTVT.

Here the CDR3 reads CASSWSGTPDEQFF. The CDR3 region has the DNA TGTGCCAGCAGCTGGAGCGGGACGCCAGATGAGCAGTTCTTC. The chain employs TRBV5-5 and TRBJ2-1, with TRBD2 matching over 7 bases. The CDR3 length is 14 residues. Germline trimming cut 3 bases from V and 8 bases from J; bases unmatched to any gene: 8. CDR1 SGHKS and CDR2 YYEKEE come from the germline V gene (reference sequence).

V is TRBV6-5 and J is TRBJ2-7; 9 nucleotides agree with TRBD2. This CDR3 is 16 amino acids long. V was pared by 2 bases and J by 6 bases, with 11 bases of the junction left unmatched. Germline CDR1 and CDR2: MNHEY and SVGAGI. DNA for the CDR3: TGTGCCAGCAGTTACGGCGCGGCGGGAGGGCCTTTCGAGCAGTACTTC. The encoded protein is CASSYGAAGGPFEQYF.

J is TRBJ2-2 and V is TRBV4-3, with a possible D match to TRBD1 (7 bases). Trimming stripped 2 bases from V and 2 bases from J, with 12 bases between. The germline V gene encodes CDR1 LGHNA and CDR2 YSLEER. The CDR3 consists of 16 residues. The CDR3 DNA follows: TGCGCCAGCAGCCAATACAGGGGACTTAACACCGGGGAGCTGTTTTTT. Its protein product is CASSQYRGLNTGELFF.

V and J are TRBV11-2 and TRBJ1-2; no reliable D call. V lost 4 bases, J lost 8 bases, and 17 bases lay in between. The CDR3 is 14 residues long. CDR1 is SGHAT and CDR2 is FQNNGV in the germline V gene. The CDR3, as DNA: TGTGCCAGCAGCTCCAATCGGTTAAGCGGAGGCTACACCTTC. This encodes CASSSNRLSGGYTF.

The chain recombines TRBV6-1 with TRBJ2-7; 7 nucleotides agree with TRBD2. The J segment lost 2 bases and the V segment lost 3 bases, leaving 7 bases of the junction unmatched. Germline assignment: CDR1 MNHNS and CDR2 SASEGT. This CDR3 contains 15 residues. CDR3 nucleotides: TGTGCCAGCAGTGATTATGGCGGGAGTACCTACGAGCAGTACTTC. Translated: CASSDYGGSTYEQYF.

The rearrangement joins TRBV30 to TRBJ1-2, with TRBD1 as a possible D gene (6 bases). CDR3 size: 15 residues. V shed 3 bases and J shed 2 bases, with 16 bases lying between them. In germline, CDR1 is GTSNPN, CDR2 SVGIG (reference sequence). CDR3 amino acids: CAWRTGQTANYGYTF. The CDR3 DNA is TGTGCCTGGAGGACAGGACAGACCGCGAACTATGGCTACACCTTC.

This rearrangement joins TRBV13 to TRBJ1-1; 10 nucleotides match TRBD1. Per germline, CDR1 PRHDT and CDR2 FYEKMQ (reference sequence). This CDR3 contains 15 residues. V gave up 4 bases and J gave up 8 bases; unmatched junction bases: 10. The CDR3 DNA follows: TGTGCCAGCAGCTCGCGTCCCGGGACAGGGGCCGAAGCTTTCTTT. Protein sequence: CASSSRPGTGAEAFF.